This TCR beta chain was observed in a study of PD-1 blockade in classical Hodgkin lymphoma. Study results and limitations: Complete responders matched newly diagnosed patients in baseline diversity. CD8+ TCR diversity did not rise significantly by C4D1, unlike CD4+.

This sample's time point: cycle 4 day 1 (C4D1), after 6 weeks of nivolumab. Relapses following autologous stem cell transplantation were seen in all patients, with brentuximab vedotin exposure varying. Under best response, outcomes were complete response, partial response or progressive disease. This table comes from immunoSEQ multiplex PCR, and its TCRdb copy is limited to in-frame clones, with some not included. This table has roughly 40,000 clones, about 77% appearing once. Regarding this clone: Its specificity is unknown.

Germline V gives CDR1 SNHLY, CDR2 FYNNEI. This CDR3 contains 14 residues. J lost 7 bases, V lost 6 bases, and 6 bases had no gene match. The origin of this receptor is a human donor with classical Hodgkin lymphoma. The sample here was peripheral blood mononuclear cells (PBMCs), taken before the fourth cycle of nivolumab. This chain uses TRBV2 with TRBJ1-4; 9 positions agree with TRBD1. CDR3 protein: CASREQGAGEKLFF. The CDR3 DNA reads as TGTGCCAGCAGAGAACAGGGGGCTGGTGAAAAACTGTTTTTT.